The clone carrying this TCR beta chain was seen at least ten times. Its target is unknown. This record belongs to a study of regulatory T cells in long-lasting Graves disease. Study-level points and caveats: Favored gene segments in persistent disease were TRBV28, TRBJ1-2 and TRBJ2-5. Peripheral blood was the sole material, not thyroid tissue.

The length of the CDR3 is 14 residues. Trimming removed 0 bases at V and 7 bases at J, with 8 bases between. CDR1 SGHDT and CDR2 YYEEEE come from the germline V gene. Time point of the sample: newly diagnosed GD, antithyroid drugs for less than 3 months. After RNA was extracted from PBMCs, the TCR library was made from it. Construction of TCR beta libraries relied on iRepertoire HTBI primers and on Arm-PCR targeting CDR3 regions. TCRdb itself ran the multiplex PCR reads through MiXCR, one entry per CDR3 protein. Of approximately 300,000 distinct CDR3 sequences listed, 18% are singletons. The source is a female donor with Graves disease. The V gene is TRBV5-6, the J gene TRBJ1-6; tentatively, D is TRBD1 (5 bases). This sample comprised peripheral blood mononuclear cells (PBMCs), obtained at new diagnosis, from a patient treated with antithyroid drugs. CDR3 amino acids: CASSLGRENSPLHF. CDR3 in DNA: TGTGCCAGCAGCTTGGGCAGGGAGAATTCACCCCTCCACTTT.